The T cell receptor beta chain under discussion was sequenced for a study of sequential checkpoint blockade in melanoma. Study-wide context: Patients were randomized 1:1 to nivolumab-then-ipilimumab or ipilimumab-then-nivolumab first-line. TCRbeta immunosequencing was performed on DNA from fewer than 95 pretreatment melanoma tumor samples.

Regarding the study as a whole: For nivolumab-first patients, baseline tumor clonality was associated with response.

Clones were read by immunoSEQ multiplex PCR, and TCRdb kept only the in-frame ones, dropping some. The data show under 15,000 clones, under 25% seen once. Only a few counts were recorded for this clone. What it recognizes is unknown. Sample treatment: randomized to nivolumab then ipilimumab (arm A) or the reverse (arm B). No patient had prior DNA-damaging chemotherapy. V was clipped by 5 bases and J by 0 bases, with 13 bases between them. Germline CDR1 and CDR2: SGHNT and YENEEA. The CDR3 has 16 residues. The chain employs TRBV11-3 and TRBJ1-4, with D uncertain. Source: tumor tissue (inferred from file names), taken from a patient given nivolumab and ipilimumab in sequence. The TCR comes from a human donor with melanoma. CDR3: CASSPGRFATNEKLFF. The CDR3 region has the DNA TGTGCCAGCAGCCCCGGACGGTTTGCAACTAATGAAAAACTGTTTTTT.